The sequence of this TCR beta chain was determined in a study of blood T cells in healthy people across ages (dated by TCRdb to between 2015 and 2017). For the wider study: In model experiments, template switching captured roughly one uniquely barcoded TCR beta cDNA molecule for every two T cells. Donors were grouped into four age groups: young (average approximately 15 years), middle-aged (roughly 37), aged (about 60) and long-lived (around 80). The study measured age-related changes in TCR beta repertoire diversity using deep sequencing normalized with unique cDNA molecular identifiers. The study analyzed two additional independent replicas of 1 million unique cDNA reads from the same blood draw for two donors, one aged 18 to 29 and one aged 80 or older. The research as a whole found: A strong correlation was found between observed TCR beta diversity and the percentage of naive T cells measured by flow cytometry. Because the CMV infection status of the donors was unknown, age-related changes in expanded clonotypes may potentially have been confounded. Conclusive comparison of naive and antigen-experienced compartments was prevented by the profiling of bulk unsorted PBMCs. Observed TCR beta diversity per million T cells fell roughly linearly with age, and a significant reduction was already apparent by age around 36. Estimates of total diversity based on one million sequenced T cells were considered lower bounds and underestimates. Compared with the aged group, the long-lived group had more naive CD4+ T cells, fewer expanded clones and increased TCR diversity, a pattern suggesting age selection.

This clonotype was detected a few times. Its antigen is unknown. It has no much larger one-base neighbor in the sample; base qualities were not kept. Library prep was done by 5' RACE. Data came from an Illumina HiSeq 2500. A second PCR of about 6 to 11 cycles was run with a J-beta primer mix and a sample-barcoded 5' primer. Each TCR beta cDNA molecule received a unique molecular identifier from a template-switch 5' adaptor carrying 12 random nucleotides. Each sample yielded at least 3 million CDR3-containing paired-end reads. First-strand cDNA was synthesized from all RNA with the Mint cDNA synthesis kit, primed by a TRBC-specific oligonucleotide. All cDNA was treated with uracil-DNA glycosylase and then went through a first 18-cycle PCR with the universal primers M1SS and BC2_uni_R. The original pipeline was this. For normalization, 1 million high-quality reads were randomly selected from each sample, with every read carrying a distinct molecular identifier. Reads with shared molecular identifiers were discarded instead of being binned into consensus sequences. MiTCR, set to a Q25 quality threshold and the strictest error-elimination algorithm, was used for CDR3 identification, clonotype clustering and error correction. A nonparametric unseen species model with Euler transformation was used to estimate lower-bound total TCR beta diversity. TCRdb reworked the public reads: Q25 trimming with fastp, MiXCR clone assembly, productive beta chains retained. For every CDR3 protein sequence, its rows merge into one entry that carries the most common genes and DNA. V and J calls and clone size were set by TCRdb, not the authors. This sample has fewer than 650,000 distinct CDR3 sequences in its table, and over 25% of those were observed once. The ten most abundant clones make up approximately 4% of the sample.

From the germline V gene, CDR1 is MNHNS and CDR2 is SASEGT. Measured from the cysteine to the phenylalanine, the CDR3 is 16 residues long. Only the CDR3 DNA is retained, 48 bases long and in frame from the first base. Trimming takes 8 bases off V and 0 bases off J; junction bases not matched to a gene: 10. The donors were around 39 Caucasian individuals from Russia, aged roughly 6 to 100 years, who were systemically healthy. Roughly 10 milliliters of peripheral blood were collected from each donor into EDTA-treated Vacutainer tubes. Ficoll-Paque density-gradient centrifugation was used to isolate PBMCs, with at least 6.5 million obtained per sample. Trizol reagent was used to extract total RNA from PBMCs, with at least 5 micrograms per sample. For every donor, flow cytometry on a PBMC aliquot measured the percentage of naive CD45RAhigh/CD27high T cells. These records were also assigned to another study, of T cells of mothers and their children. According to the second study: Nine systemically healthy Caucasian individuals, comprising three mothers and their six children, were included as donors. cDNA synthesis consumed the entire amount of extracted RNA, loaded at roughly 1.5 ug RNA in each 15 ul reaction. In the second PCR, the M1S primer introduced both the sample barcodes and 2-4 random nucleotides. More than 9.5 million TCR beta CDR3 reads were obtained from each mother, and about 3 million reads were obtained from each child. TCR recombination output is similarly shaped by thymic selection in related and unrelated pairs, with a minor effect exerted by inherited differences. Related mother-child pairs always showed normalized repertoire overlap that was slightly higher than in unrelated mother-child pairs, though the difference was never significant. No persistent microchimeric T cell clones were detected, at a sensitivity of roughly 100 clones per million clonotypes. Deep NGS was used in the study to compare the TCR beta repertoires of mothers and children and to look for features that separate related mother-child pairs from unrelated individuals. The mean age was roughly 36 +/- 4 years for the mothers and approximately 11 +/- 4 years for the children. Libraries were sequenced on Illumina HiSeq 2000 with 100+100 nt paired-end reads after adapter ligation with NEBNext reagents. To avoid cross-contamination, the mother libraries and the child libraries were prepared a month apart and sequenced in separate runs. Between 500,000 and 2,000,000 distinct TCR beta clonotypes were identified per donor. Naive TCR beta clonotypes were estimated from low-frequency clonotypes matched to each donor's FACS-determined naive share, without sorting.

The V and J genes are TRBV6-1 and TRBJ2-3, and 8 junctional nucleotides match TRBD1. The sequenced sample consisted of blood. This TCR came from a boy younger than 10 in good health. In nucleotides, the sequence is TGTGCCAGCCGAAACAGGACAGGGCGAAGCACAGATACGCAGTATTTT. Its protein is CASRNRTGRSTDTQYF.